A single sample is the source of the 10 T cell receptor beta chains below, sequenced in a study of CD8+CD57+ T cells in acquired aplastic anemia. The study profiled TCR beta VDJ and CDR3 using genomic DNA as template. MiXCR, run by TCRdb on the reads, gives a single entry per CDR3 protein. The sample includes about 190,000 distinct CDR3 sequences, 40% to 50% of them seen just once. The sequenced patients had an expansion of CD8+CD57+ cells seen by flow cytometry. The material sequenced was sorted CD4+, CD8+, or CD8+CD57+ T cells (not recorded which) from PBMCs. These TCRs come from a human donor with aplastic anemia.

This chain connects TRBV6-4 to TRBJ1-2; D call uncertain. The CDR3 runs 12 residues. Germline assignment: CDR1 MRHNA and CDR2 SNTAGT. V lost 6 bases and J lost 7, with 12 bases in between. In nucleotides, the CDR3 is TGTGCCAGCAGGGTGTCGGGCGGTGGCTACACCTTC. This translates into CASRVSGGGYTF.

This clonotype appeared many times. V and J are TRBV11-1 and TRBJ1-5; D unresolved. This CDR3 is 13 amino acids long. V was shortened by 3 bases and J by 6 bases, with 9 bases between the two germline ends. Germline V gives CDR1 SGHAT, CDR2 FQDESV (reference sequence). The CDR3 DNA follows: TGTGCCAGCAGCTTGGGGAGTGTTCAGCCCCAGCATTTT. Its protein product is CASSLGSVQPQHF.

There are a few counts of this clonotype. The chain has TRBV29-1 and TRBJ2-3; D is ambiguous. This CDR3 contains 11 residues. V lost 2 bases and J 7 bases, leaving 7 bases between the germline ends. The germline V gene has CDR1 SQVTM and CDR2 ANQGSEA. The CDR3 sequence is CSVERTHTQYF. The CDR3, as DNA: TGCAGCGTTGAACGTACGCATACGCAGTATTTT.

With regard to this clonotype: A clone one base away is much larger, so this may be a read error. The V call is TRBV20-1, the J call TRBJ2-1; 11 bases are shared with TRBD2. CDR1 is DFQATT and CDR2 is SNEGSKA in the germline V gene (reference sequence). CDR3 length: 17 amino acids. With 0 bases clipped from V and 8 bases from J, the junction kept 12 bases outside the gene matches. The CDR3 is CSARDRGRLAGNDEQFF. The DNA of the CDR3 is TGCAGTGCTAGAGACCGGGGGCGACTAGCGGGGAACGATGAGCAGTTCTTC.

This clonotype has more than one count but fewer than ten. The V call is TRBV7-9, the J call TRBJ1-3; TRBD1 agrees at 9 bases. The trim removed 7 bases at V and 2 bases at J, leaving 0 bases unmatched. Germline loops: CDR1 SEHNR, CDR2 FQNEAQ (reference sequence). This CDR3 region has 13 residues. CDR3 amino acids: CASNRGPGNTIYF. The CDR3 nucleotides are TGTGCCAGCAACAGGGGGCCTGGAAACACCATATATTTT.

V is TRBV3-1 and J is TRBJ2-7; D is uncertain. Trimming stripped 2 bases from V and 3 bases from J, with 14 bases between. The CDR3 totals 15 residues. Per germline, CDR1 LGHDT and CDR2 YNNKEL (reference sequence). CDR3: CASSQSRPRHYEQYF. CDR3 nucleotides: TGTGCCAGCAGCCAATCTAGACCAAGACACTACGAGCAGTACTTC.

This clonotype was found many times. The rearrangement joins TRBV11-2 to TRBJ2-1, with 11 bases that match TRBD2. This CDR3 region has 12 residues. From germline, CDR1 is SGHAT and CDR2 FQNNGV. V shed 5 bases and J 12 bases; nucleotides not matched to a gene: 3. This chain's CDR3 is CASSPGLAGQFF. The CDR3 coding sequence is TGTGCCAGCAGCCCCGGACTAGCGGGGCAGTTCTTC.

The chain is built from TRBV20-1 and TRBJ1-1; maybe TRBD1 (6 bases). V dropped 6 bases and J dropped 0 bases, with 14 bases sitting between them. Germline loops: CDR1 DFQATT, CDR2 SNEGSKA (reference sequence). This CDR3 region has 14 residues. Here the CDR3 reads CSADPGQLNTEAFF. The DNA of the CDR3 is TGCAGTGCGGATCCCGGACAGCTGAACACTGAAGCTTTCTTT.

The table lists this clonotype with a count of one. The chain employs TRBV2 and TRBJ1-3, with 7 bases that match TRBD1. The CDR3 sequence is 15 residues long. The junction had 10 bases not matched to a gene; V was cut back by 11 bases and J by 0 bases. Germline CDR1 is SNHLY and CDR2 is FYNNEI. Here the CDR3 reads CAGQTGDYSGNTIYF. CDR3 sequence (DNA): TGTGCCGGGCAAACAGGGGACTACTCTGGAAACACCATATATTTT.

The rearrangement links TRBV10-1 to TRBJ2-5, with 8 nucleotides matching TRBD1. The junction had 9 bases not matched to a gene; V was cut back by 6 bases and J by 0 bases. The CDR3 has 16 amino acids. Germline V gives CDR1 WNHNN, CDR2 SYGVQD (reference sequence). CDR3 DNA: TGCGCCAGCAGGACGGACAGGGCCAGGTACCAAGAGACCCAGTACTTC. Residues: CASRTDRARYQETQYF.